This TCR beta chain comes out of a study of beta chain features in type 1 diabetes (dated by TCRdb to 2016 to 2019). Context from the whole study: Patients and healthy donors did not differ in mean age, gender distribution, total cell number or subset yield. Across all samples, approximately 98,000,000 sorted cells were examined, and cell number per subset correlated strongly with RNA yield. The study compared TCRB repertoires of sorted circulating CD4+ T cell subsets between recently diagnosed type 1 diabetes patients and matched healthy donors. Regulatory and stem cell-like memory subsets were isolated from only 8 patients and about 8 healthy donors, whereas naive and central memory subsets came from all 28 donors.

The High Capacity cDNA Reverse Transcription Kit was used to reverse transcribe all of the isolated RNA, meaning that expressed TCRB transcripts were what got sequenced. Deep immunoSEQ sequencing was applied to naive, central memory and regulatory T cell samples, giving an average of around 4 million total reads per sample. After sorted cells were lysed in RLT buffer, RNA was extracted with DNase-treated RNeasy Micro or Mini kits, with the choice depending on cell number. To prevent cross-contamination, every cell subset was processed on its own, while patient and healthy donor samples were processed together. TCRB sequences were amplified from cDNA with the immunoSEQ multiplex PCR, producing 87-bp fragments spanning the CDR3 region. The amplicons were sequenced using the Illumina HiSeq platform. The paper's data handling went like this. Synthetic template baselines were used to correct PCR bias computationally, reads within Hamming distance 2 were collapsed together, and singletons that could not be merged were discarded. Reads were aligned against IMGT to assign V, D and J genes, CDR3 length and insertions or deletions at six rearrangement sites. Within each subset, clonotype counts were normalized to sorted cell number, after which true diversity and Gini coefficients were computed with the tcR R package. The overlap coefficient, calculated on TCRB nucleotide sequences, was used to measure repertoire sharing. Out-of-frame TCRB sequences from naive cells were analyzed to stand in for the pre-selection repertoire. TCRdb obtained this table from immuneACCESS and retained in-frame rearrangements with V and J assigned. These tables miss some clones; where compared with another copy, unresolved V genes account for less than half of the shortfall, and the remainder is unexplained. V and J calls and clone size are as listed in that table; D and trimming were resolved from the DNA. The sample records 600,000 to 750,000 clones, roughly an eighth of which are singletons. The top ten constitute around 0.12% of the sample.

A word on this clone: What this receptor recognizes is not known. No much larger clone exists at a distance of one base, and base qualities are not known.

Each donor gave one peripheral blood draw, roughly 120 mL on average, collected into heparinised tubes. Using a panel that included CD45RO, CCR7, CD25, CD127, CD95 and CD27, naive, central memory, regulatory and stem cell-like memory CD4+ T cells were sorted on a BD FACSAria II. Purity was above 95% for every sorted population. PBMCs were isolated immediately by Lymphoprep density gradient centrifugation and stained directly without culture. To minimize batch effects, samples were stained and sorted in pairs, one healthy donor with one patient per experiment. The investigation overall reported the following: Because cDNA was sequenced instead of genomic DNA, activated cells with high expression could be over-represented, although the groups did not differ in activation or CD3 levels. The naive, central memory and regulatory TCRB repertoires appeared to resemble one another more closely among patients than among healthy donors. Because the HLA sub-analyses included only small numbers of individuals, any influence of HLA type on TCRB rearrangement was left unresolved. In all four CD4+ subsets, TCRB CDR3 length was moderately but significantly shorter in type 1 diabetes patients. Shorter templates might be favored by PCR, yet because patient and control samples were amplified and corrected together, any such skew would affect both groups equally. Patients with type 1 diabetes made fewer insertions and deleted more nucleotides at VDJ recombination sites, implying thymic rearrangement abnormalities.

The V and J ends are trimmed by 9 bases and 11 bases, leaving 17 bases between them. Spanning cysteine to phenylalanine, the CDR3 consists of 12 amino acids. Here the CDR3 DNA is all that survives: 36 bases in frame from base 1. From a lookup of the germline V gene, CDR1 and CDR2 are MDHEN and SYDVKM. Sequencing input: naive CD4+ T cells from blood. What this sample's cell subset or site label stands for: true naive CD4+ T cells. This TCR derives from a man aged 25-45 years with type 1 diabetes. The rearranged segments are TRBV28 and TRBJ1-5; TRBD1 could be the D gene, as 5 bases match. The CDR3 here reads CASRQPRGTQHF. The DNA reads as follows: TGTGCCAGTAGACAGCCCCGGGGGACCCAGCATTTT.